This T cell receptor beta chain was retrieved from a study of CD8+CD57+ T cells in acquired aplastic anemia. Study details: CD4+ and CD8+ cells, once sorted, gave DNA averaging roughly 3.2 ug. The study, taken as a whole, reports: Between the patient and control groups, CD8+ Simpson's diversity did not differ significantly.

For CDR3 and TCR beta VDJ profiling, genomic DNA was the template used. TCRdb re-analysed the reads in MiXCR, keeping a single row per CDR3 protein. In the table there are 400,000 to 600,000 distinct CDR3 sequences, less than 35% of which are singletons. For sequencing, patients were chosen who had shown expansion of CD8+CD57+ cells by flow cytometry. In this sample, this clonotype turned up many times. The antigen remains unidentified. V was trimmed by 0 bases and J by 4 bases, leaving 4 bases between them. The V gene's germline CDR1 is DFQATT and CDR2 SNEGSKA (reference sequence). This CDR3 spans 12 amino acids.

The source material was sorted CD4+, CD8+, or CD8+CD57+ T cells (not recorded which) from PBMCs. V is TRBV20-1 and J is TRBJ1-5; the D is unclear. The sequence came from a human donor with aplastic anemia. The CDR3 DNA reads as TGCAGTGCTAGAGATCAGAATCAGCCCCAGCATTTT. This gives the protein CSARDQNQPQHF.